This entry concerns a single T cell receptor (beta chain). The CDR3 totals 12 residues. V lost 8 bases, J lost 5 bases, and 12 bases lay in between. Germline V gene sequence: CDR1 SNHLY, CDR2 FYNNEI. The protocol was immunoSEQ multiplex PCR, while the TCRdb copy is restricted to in-frame clones and leaves out a portion. The sample lists around 15,000 clones; roughly three quarters were seen once. The data were obtained in a study of OX40 agonist ivuxolimab in advanced cancers. Study context: Ivuxolimab, an agonistic anti-OX40 (CD134) antibody, was given to patients.

This chain links TRBV2 with TRBJ1-1; the D gene is possibly TRBD1 (5 bases). The material sequenced was CD4+ or CD8+ T cells sorted from blood, taken in a trial of the OX40 agonist ivuxolimab. This receptor was taken from an adult with an advanced solid tumor such as melanoma, head and neck, liver or kidney cancer. CDR3 in amino acids: CASYRKRTEAFF. The DNA of the CDR3 is TGTGCCAGCTACAGGAAAAGGACTGAAGCTTTCTTT.